One TCR beta chain is described in this entry. Its antigen remains unknown. The junction had 9 bases not matched to a gene; V was cut back by 5 bases and J by 0 bases. Germline-derived CDR1 and CDR2 are LNHDA and SQIVND (reference sequence). This CDR3 has 16 residues. This record belongs to a study of Ad26.COV2.S vaccination and SARS-CoV-2 variants. On the study more broadly: Enrollment placed the donor in the COV1001 Ad26.COV2.S trial arm.

Overall study results and limits: Recipients of vaccine and of placebo showed similar breadth of their non-spike TCR repertoires.

Clones were sequenced by immunoSEQ multiplex PCR, and TCRdb holds only the in-frame ones, with some missing. This table has a few hundred thousand clones, more than 75% appearing once. Treatment described: some 20 received Ad26.COV2.S at low or high dose, single or two shots; about 5 received placebo; per-sample allocation not given. Collection of the samples took place on day 63 after the first injection of vaccine or placebo. Wuhan-strain SARS-CoV-2 spike was expressed by the Ad26 vector that made up the vaccine. Material: peripheral blood, obtained in a trial of Ad26.COV2.S vaccine versus placebo. This sequence originates from a person between 18 and 59 years old who received the Ad26.COV2.S COVID-19 vaccine or a placebo. The chain joins TRBV19 to TRBJ1-1, with TRBD1 matching 7 bases. The CDR3 DNA is TGTGCCAGTAGTCCCCGGACAGGTAGGATGAACACTGAAGCTTTCTTT. It codes for CASSPRTGRMNTEAFF.